These T cell receptor beta chains were read from a single sample in a study of high-grade serous ovarian cancer treatment subgroups. Clones were read by immunoSEQ multiplex PCR, and TCRdb kept only the in-frame ones, dropping some. The repertoire has approximately 40,000 clones, roughly 83% of them found once; the top ten carry approximately 3%. The sequencing sample was made of tumor tissue. Receptor source: a human donor with high-grade serous ovarian cancer. Each CDR3 is given with its conserved first and last residue.

V gene,CDR3 protein
TRBV2,CASSLTARGTRAYNEQFF
TRBV5-1,CASSLAGGHTGELFF
TRBV5-1,CASSLEGGRREKLFF
TRBV10-3,CAISGQAQRETQYF
TRBV28,CASTRLAPKETQYF
TRBV6-6,CASSYTLAGVSNEQFF
TRBV5-1,CASSLEGGSNQPQHF
TRBV5-1,CASSLASTDTQYF
TRBV7-2,CASSSRASAGETQYF
TRBV4-1,CASSHPFGEQYF
TRBV7-9,CASSSDGFYGYTF
TRBV11-2,CASSLDWGQETQYF
TRBV2,CASSPDRGGDTQYF
TRBV19,CASSSRDSWTQETQYF
TRBV4-3,CASSPGHGPLYEQYF
TRBV9,CASSAEGVSYNEQFF
TRBV7-9,CASSLGWAGHVSEQYF
TRBV11-2,CASSQLAGGSYEQYF
TRBV10-3,CAISDSLVGHEQYF
TRBV6-5,CASQRSYEQYF
TRBV7-9,CASSSTPNTEAFF
TRBV9,CASSVGQDYNQPQHF
TRBV27,CASSLTSGNEQFF
TRBV6-5,CASSYRAAPDSEAFF
TRBV28,CASSLVGDANYGYTF
TRBV5-6,CASSLIEKHKMEGYTF
TRBV5-6,CASSLIRTDSGLYGYTF
TRBV19,CASSIGGVGNEQFF
TRBV28,CASSPRRPEEETQYF
TRBV6-6,CASSYSPSGTYNEQFF
TRBV15,CATSREAGGPVETQYF
TRBV28,CASNNLQGRGGEKLFF
TRBV4-3,CASSQRQYGETQYF